Each of the 14 T cell receptor beta chains below was sequenced from the same sample in a study of cytomegalovirus exposure and HLA in healthy donors. PCR was performed using 60 Vbeta and 13 Jbeta primers. TCRdb's table, derived via immunoSEQ multiplex PCR, lists solely in-frame clones and lacks some. In all, the sample yields about 140,000 clones. Input material: PBMCs. All receptors come from a male donor in good health and CMV-seronegative.

In regard to this clone: Other DNA sequences in the sample encode the same CDR3. This sequence joins TRBV7-9 and TRBJ1-2; D is uncertain. This CDR3 region has 12 residues. V lost 5 bases and J lost 3, with 7 bases in between. The germline V gene encodes CDR1 SEHNR and CDR2 FQNEAQ (reference sequence). The DNA for the CDR3 is TGTGCCAGCAGCCTTTCCGACTATGGCTACACCTTC. Translated: CASSLSDYGYTF.

The genes are TRBV6-5 and TRBJ1-1, with D unclear. This CDR3 region has 14 residues. The germline V gene has CDR1 MNHEY and CDR2 SVGAGI. The V end was cut by 4 bases, the J end by 0 bases, with 9 bases between. For the CDR3, the DNA is TGTGCCAGCAGTTGGAGACGGATGAACACTGAAGCTTTCTTT. Its protein is CASSWRRMNTEAFF.

The chain has TRBV4-3 and TRBJ2-2; tentatively, D is TRBD2 (5 bases). V dropped 0 bases and J dropped 7 bases, with 9 bases sitting between them. The CDR3 consists of 14 residues. Germline V lookup: CDR1 LGHNA, CDR2 YSLEER. The CDR3 DNA sequence: TGCGCCAGCAGCCAAGATCCGGGGTTCGGGGAGCTGTTTTTT. Encoded protein: CASSQDPGFGELFF.

The chain uses TRBV30 and TRBJ2-1, with D perhaps TRBD2 (6 bases). CDR3 length: 10 amino acids. Trimming took off 5 bases at V and 7 bases at J, with 6 bases between the two ends. Germline V CDR1 and CDR2: GTSNPN, SVGIG (reference sequence). In DNA, the CDR3 is TGTGCCTGGGGGAGGAATGAGCAGTTCTTC. It codes for CAWGRNEQFF. The full variable domain, with the rest looked up from reference TRBV30 and TRBJ2-1, is SQTIHQWPATLVQPVGSPLSLECTVEGTSNPNLYWYRQAAGRGLQLLFYSVGIGQISSEVPQNLSASRPQDRQFILSSKKLLLSDSGFYLCAWGRNEQFFGPGTRLTVL.

The V and J genes are TRBV4-1 and TRBJ1-1, with 9 bases matching TRBD1. Per germline, CDR1 MGHRA and CDR2 YSYEKL. The CDR3 runs to 15 residues. The V segment lost 3 bases and the J segment 0 bases; nucleotides outside the gene matches: 2. CDR3 protein: CASSQDRGLNTEAFF. In nucleotides, the CDR3 is TGCGCCAGCAGCCAGGACAGGGGCCTGAACACTGAAGCTTTCTTT.

V gene TRBV28 combines with J gene TRBJ1-1; the D is unclear. There are 16 residues in the CDR3. The germline V and J ends were trimmed by 6 bases and 2 bases, with 19 bases remaining between them. CDR1 MDHEN and CDR2 SYDVKM come from the germline V gene. This CDR3 reads CASSSVFQTSNTEAFF. CDR3 in DNA: TGTGCCAGCAGCTCAGTGTTTCAAACCTCCAACACTGAAGCTTTCTTT. The variable domain in full, with the rest retrieved from reference TRBV28 and TRBJ1-1, is DVKVTQSSRYLVKRTGEKVFLECVQDMDHENMFWYRQDPGLGLRLIYFSYDVKMKEKGDIPEGYSVSREKKERFSLILESASTNQTSMYLCASSSVFQTSNTEAFFGQGTRLTVV.

The chain combines TRBV6-5 with TRBJ2-7; the match to TRBD2 covers 10 bases. The germline gives CDR1 MNHEY, CDR2 SVGAGI. The CDR3 has 14 residues. Trimming took 6 bases from V and 5 from J; bases not matched to a gene: 7. The CDR3 region is CASSRQREGHEQYF. In nucleotides, the CDR3 is TGTGCCAGCAGCCGCCAGCGGGAGGGACACGAGCAGTACTTC.

The chain uses TRBV11-2 and TRBJ2-7, with 9 bases that match TRBD2. CDR3 length equals 14 residues. In germline, CDR1 is SGHAT, CDR2 FQNNGV. V lost 4 bases and J lost 2; bases outside the gene matches: 3. The CDR3 here is CASSSRLAAYEQYF. The CDR3 nucleotides are TGTGCCAGCAGCTCTAGACTAGCGGCCTACGAGCAGTACTTC.

The genes are TRBV15 and TRBJ1-2; maybe TRBD1 (5 bases). The CDR3 consists of 17 residues. The V and J ends lost 0 bases and 8 bases respectively, with 22 bases between them. Germline V CDR1 and CDR2: LNHNV, YYDKDF (reference sequence). CDR3 residues: CATSRDIPQRGGGGYTF. CDR3 in DNA: TGTGCCACCAGCAGAGATATTCCCCAACGGGGGGGAGGGGGCTACACCTTC.

This chain links TRBV25-1 with TRBJ1-2; a weak D match, TRBD1 (6 bases). This CDR3 is built from 14 residues. In germline, CDR1 is MGHDK, CDR2 SYGVNS. Between the trimmed V and J ends, which lost 6 bases and 2 bases, there was a span of 13 bases. CDR3 sequence (DNA): TGTGCCAGCAGGCCCCCAGGGGCGAACTATGGCTACACCTTC. Protein product: CASRPPGANYGYTF.

The chain joins TRBV30 to TRBJ2-4; 7 bases fit TRBD1. The trim removed 3 bases at V and 12 bases at J, leaving 14 bases unmatched. This CDR3 region has 14 residues. The germline gives CDR1 GTSNPN, CDR2 SVGIG (reference sequence). The DNA of the CDR3 is TGTGCCTGGAGCCCAATATTAACAGGGGTTACTCAGTACTTC. It is translated as CAWSPILTGVTQYF.

The V and J genes are TRBV7-9 and TRBJ2-5; 7 positions agree with TRBD2. This CDR3 spans 15 amino acids. CDR1 and CDR2 (germline): SEHNR, FQNEAQ (reference sequence). The junction had 8 bases not matched to a gene; V was cut back by 4 bases and J by 3 bases. The CDR3 spells CASSSTGLNEETQYF. DNA for the CDR3: TGTGCCAGCAGCTCTACGGGACTAAACGAAGAGACCCAGTACTTC.

The chain joins TRBV11-3 to TRBJ1-1; 8 bases agree with TRBD1. Germline CDR1 is SGHNT and CDR2 is YENEEA. The CDR3 extends over 14 amino acids. V was pared by 5 bases and J by 2 bases, with 4 bases of the junction left unmatched. The CDR3: CASSQTGANTEAFF. The CDR3 DNA follows: TGTGCCAGCAGCCAGACAGGGGCTAACACTGAAGCTTTCTTT.

The rearrangement links TRBV30 to TRBJ1-4; a possible D gene is TRBD1 (6 bases). The CDR3 spans 13 residues. V dropped 3 bases and J dropped 8 bases, with 13 bases sitting between them. From germline, CDR1 is GTSNPN and CDR2 SVGIG (reference sequence). The CDR3 DNA reads as TGTGCCTGGAGCCGGCAGGGGAGAGAAAAACTGTTTTTT. Translating gives CAWSRQGREKLFF.